The sample holds one count of the clone carrying this T cell receptor (beta chain). Its antigen is unidentified. This record belongs to a study of cytomegalovirus exposure and HLA in healthy donors. Produced via immunoSEQ multiplex PCR; TCRdb's table is partial and in-frame only. The data contain about 200,000 clones, roughly 77% of them singletons. Points from the study as a whole: A few CMV-associated chains proved CMV antigen-specific in vitro. With high specificity and sensitivity, the classifier reportedly diagnosed cytomegalovirus status. Despite most TCR sequences being rare, some public TCRs occurred in many donors.

There are 17 residues in the CDR3. The J segment lost 9 bases and the V segment lost 1 base, leaving 13 bases of the junction unmatched. Germline assignment: CDR1 LNHNV and CDR2 YYDKDF (reference sequence). The TCR originated in a woman in her thirties in good health and CMV-seronegative. Sequenced input: PBMCs. The chain employs TRBV15 and TRBJ2-1, with 9 bases identical to TRBD2. The chain's CDR3 is CATSRGAGAGGGSEQFF. The DNA of the CDR3 is TGTGCCACCAGCAGAGGGGCAGGCGCGGGAGGGGGGTCTGAGCAGTTCTTC.